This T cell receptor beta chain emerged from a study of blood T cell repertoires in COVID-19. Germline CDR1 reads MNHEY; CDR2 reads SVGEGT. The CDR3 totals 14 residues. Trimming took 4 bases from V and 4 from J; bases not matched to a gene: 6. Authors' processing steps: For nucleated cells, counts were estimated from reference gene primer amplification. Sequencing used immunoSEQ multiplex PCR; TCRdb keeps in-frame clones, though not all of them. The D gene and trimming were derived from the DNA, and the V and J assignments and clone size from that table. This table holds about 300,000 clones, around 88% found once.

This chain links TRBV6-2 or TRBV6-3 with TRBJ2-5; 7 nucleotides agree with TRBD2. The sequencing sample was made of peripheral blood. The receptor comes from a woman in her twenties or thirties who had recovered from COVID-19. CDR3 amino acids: CASSWASGGETQYF. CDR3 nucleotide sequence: TGTGCCAGCAGTTGGGCTAGCGGTGGAGAGACCCAGTACTTC.